This entry lists 19 T cell receptor beta chains sequenced from one sample in a study of T cell repertoires in cytomegalovirus infection. TCRdb redid the calling of the reads with MiXCR, one entry per CDR3 protein. The table includes fewer than 900,000 distinct CDR3 sequences, 25% to 30% detected once. What these receptors recognize is not known. The specimen comprised cultured CD8+ T cells from PBMCs, sampled from culture after CMV antigen stimulation. The receptors stem from a human donor in good health (CMV status not recorded). Some clones in this sample may be carry-over from other donors' samples.

The rearrangement joins TRBV11-2 to TRBJ1-2; a weak D match, TRBD1 (5 bases). Germline values: CDR1 SGHAT, CDR2 FQNNGV. V lost 4 bases and J lost 3, with 6 bases in between. The CDR3 spans 12 residues. The CDR3 nucleotides are TGTGCCAGCAGCTGGGACGACTATGGCTACACCTTC. It yields the protein CASSWDDYGYTF.

This clonotype was detected a few times. The rearrangement links TRBV4-2 to TRBJ1-2; D is unclear. Germline-derived CDR1 and CDR2 are LGHNA and YNFKEQ. The ends were cut back, 1 base at V and 6 bases at J, with 9 bases in the middle. The CDR3 is 13 amino acids. CDR3 protein: CASSQAPKNGYTF. In DNA, the CDR3 is TGTGCCAGCAGCCAAGCTCCGAAGAATGGCTACACCTTC.

The sample holds many counts of this clonotype. This sequence joins TRBV9 and TRBJ1-5, with a weak D call TRBD1 (5 bases). Germline values: CDR1 SGDLS, CDR2 YYNGEE. Trimming pared 0 bases from V and 2 bases from J, leaving 15 bases between. The CDR3 is made up of 17 amino acids. The CDR3 DNA follows: TGTGCCAGCAGCGTAGGTCCGGGGGGGATCGGCAATCAGCCCCAGCATTTT. Its translation: CASSVGPGGIGNQPQHF.

J is TRBJ2-2 and V is TRBV7-9; the match to TRBD2 covers 9 bases. The ends lost 5 bases at V and 7 bases at J; junction bases unmatched: 8. This CDR3 comprises 15 residues. CDR1 and CDR2 (germline): SEHNR, FQNEAQ (reference sequence). CDR3 protein: CASSIGGLAGGELFF. The CDR3 DNA reads as TGTGCCAGCAGCATAGGGGGACTAGCTGGCGGGGAGCTGTTTTTT.

V is TRBV25-1 and J is TRBJ1-1; a possible D gene is TRBD1 (5 bases). Germline values: CDR1 MGHDK, CDR2 SYGVNS. V was clipped by 1 base and J by 1 base, with 10 bases between them. This CDR3 is built from 15 residues. The CDR3 sequence is CASSEFGGRNTEAFF. Written as DNA, the CDR3 is TGTGCCAGCAGTGAATTTGGGGGAAGGAACACTGAAGCTTTCTTT.

This clonotype appeared many times. The V gene is TRBV7-2, the J gene TRBJ2-1; D might be TRBD2 (5 bases). V shed 4 bases and J shed 8 bases, with 15 bases lying between them. There are 14 residues in the CDR3. From germline, CDR1 is SGHTA and CDR2 FQGNSA. The CDR3 DNA reads as TGTGCCAGCAGCTACCCGAGGCTAGCCGATGAGCAGTTCTTC. As protein: CASSYPRLADEQFF.

This clonotype was detected many times. The V gene is TRBV15, the J gene TRBJ1-4, with D tentatively TRBD1 (6 bases). The CDR3 spans 20 residues. Germline lookup yields CDR1 LNHNV and CDR2 YYDKDF (reference sequence). Trimming removed 1 base from V and 7 bases from J, with 28 bases in between. The CDR3 DNA is TGTGCCACCAGCAGAGCCGGGCCAGACAGGCGCCTTCGGTACGCTGAAAAACTGTTTTTT. Translated, it gives CATSRAGPDRRLRYAEKLFF.

This clonotype showed up just a few times. The genes are TRBV12-3 or TRBV12-4 and TRBJ2-1; D may be TRBD2 (6 bases). V lost 6 bases, J lost 0 bases, and 15 bases lay in between. The CDR3 totals 16 residues. CDR3 loop: CASSTGRGASYNEQFF. The CDR3 nucleotides read TGTGCCAGCAGCACTGGCCGCGGGGCCTCCTACAATGAGCAGTTCTTC.

In its sample, this clonotype was seen once. V and J are TRBV5-6 and TRBJ2-2, with D unclear. The CDR3 has 15 residues. V shed 6 bases and J shed 6 bases, with 18 bases lying between them. CDR1 and CDR2 from the germline V gene are SGHDT and YYEEEE. CDR3 sequence (DNA): TGTGCCAGCAAGGAAGACCGAGGTTATTCCGGGGAGCTGTTTTTT. It specifies CASKEDRGYSGELFF.

This rearrangement joins TRBV27 to TRBJ2-1, with D possibly being TRBD2 (7 bases). There are 15 residues in the CDR3. V lost 6 bases and J 4 bases, leaving 16 bases between the germline ends. CDR1 is MNHEY and CDR2 is SMNVEV in the germline V gene (reference sequence). For the CDR3, the DNA is TGTGCCAGCAGCCAAGGGGGGGTTGGTTACAATGAGCAGTTCTTC. Translating it yields CASSQGGVGYNEQFF.

The chain recombines TRBV6-1 with TRBJ1-1; 8 bases map to TRBD1. The germline V gene encodes CDR1 MNHNS and CDR2 SASEGT. The CDR3 extends over 15 amino acids. V lost 6 bases and J lost 4; bases outside the gene matches: 10. CDR3 sequence: CASSPGGPSSTEAFF. Written as DNA, the CDR3 is TGTGCCAGCAGCCCAGGGGGCCCTAGTAGCACTGAAGCTTTCTTT.

The chain has TRBV7-9 and TRBJ1-2; D not certain. The CDR3 is 14 amino acids. Deletions cut 2 bases from V and 4 bases from J, with 11 bases between. Germline CDR1 is SEHNR and CDR2 is FQNEAQ (reference sequence). CDR3 region: CASSLMVAGYGYTF. The CDR3 DNA reads as TGTGCCAGCAGCTTAATGGTTGCGGGCTATGGCTACACCTTC.

The rearrangement joins TRBV4-1 to TRBJ2-7; 10 nucleotides match TRBD1. The length of the CDR3 is 17 residues. Germline lookup yields CDR1 MGHRA and CDR2 YSYEKL. Trimming removed 0 bases from V and 6 bases from J; junction bases left unmatched: 11. The CDR3 region has the DNA TGCGCCAGCAGCCAAGAAATGGTCGGGACAGGGGATAGCGAGCAGTACGTC. This encodes CASSQEMVGTGDSEQYV.

The rearrangement joins TRBV13 to TRBJ2-5; 7 nucleotides match TRBD1. This CDR3 spans 15 amino acids. The J segment lost 2 bases and the V segment lost 7 bases, leaving 10 bases of the junction unmatched. Germline V gives CDR1 PRHDT, CDR2 FYEKMQ (reference sequence). CDR3 sequence: CASTLQIQGQETQYF. The CDR3 DNA reads as TGTGCCAGCACCCTCCAAATACAGGGGCAAGAGACCCAGTACTTC.

This rearrangement joins TRBV10-3 to TRBJ2-1, with 9 bases identical to TRBD1. Germline assignment: CDR1 ENHRY and CDR2 SYGVKD. With 5 bases clipped from V and 7 bases from J, the junction kept 3 bases outside the gene matches. This CDR3 is built from 13 residues. CDR3 DNA: TGTGCCATCAGTCCGGACAGGGGAAATGAGCAGTTCTTC. Encoded protein: CAISPDRGNEQFF.

This chain joins TRBV7-6 and TRBJ2-1, with 9 bases matching TRBD2. The CDR3 consists of 14 residues. Germline CDR1 reads SGHVS; CDR2 reads FNYEAQ. V trimming: 1 base; J trimming: 7 bases; junction bases outside the gene matches: 2. CDR3 loop: CASSLERGANEQFF. The CDR3 nucleotides read TGTGCCAGCAGCTTAGAGCGGGGGGCGAATGAGCAGTTCTTC.

In its sample, this clonotype was seen many times. The chain links TRBV7-8 to TRBJ1-2; tentative D call: TRBD1 (6 bases). The CDR3 is made up of 15 amino acids. V was pared by 3 bases and J by 0 bases, with 11 bases between. Germline V gene sequence: CDR1 SGHVS, CDR2 FQNEAQ. The CDR3 spells CASSFDRKSNYGYTF. CDR3 in DNA: TGTGCCAGCAGCTTCGACAGGAAATCTAACTATGGCTACACCTTC.

The gene calls are TRBV27 and TRBJ1-2; a weak D match, TRBD1 (5 bases). V was pared by 3 bases and J by 5 bases, with 13 bases between. There are 14 residues in the CDR3. Germline V gives CDR1 MNHEY, CDR2 SMNVEV (reference sequence). The CDR3 nucleotides read TGTGCCAGCAGTTTTGCGGGGGTGAGATATGGCTACACCTTC. Translating gives CASSFAGVRYGYTF.

This clonotype was counted a few times. The CDR3 nucleotides are TGTGCCAGCAGCGTAGGACAACGGGGTGGGTCTGGGGCCAACGTCCTGACTTTC. Translating it yields CASSVGQRGGSGANVLTF. The chain combines TRBV9 with TRBJ2-6; D possibly corresponds to TRBD2 (5 bases). V was pared by 0 bases and J by 1 base, with 14 bases between. In germline, CDR1 is SGDLS, CDR2 YYNGEE. This CDR3 region has 18 residues.